The source of this T cell receptor beta chain is a study of T cell changes during pregnancy in multiple sclerosis. CDR3 length equals 14 residues. Germline loops: CDR1 MNHEY, CDR2 SVGAGI. V shed 11 bases and J 6 bases; nucleotides not matched to a gene: 12. Method: immunoSEQ multiplex PCR; TCRdb's copy keeps in-frame clones and lacks some. The table lists 25,000 or so clones, 86% of them singletons. The V and J genes are TRBV6-5 and TRBJ2-4; 8 nucleotides align to TRBD2. This material consisted of CD4+ T cells from peripheral blood mononuclear cells, taken in the first trimester of pregnancy. This receptor was taken from a female donor in good health, enrolled as a control in a pregnancy study. The CDR3 nucleotides are TGTGCCTCACGTAGCGGGGAGGTAATAAACATTCAGTACTTC. It codes for CASRSGEVINIQYF.